The entry below gives a single T cell receptor (beta chain) sequence along with its context. Its cognate antigen is unknown. These data belong to a study of cytomegalovirus exposure and HLA in healthy donors. Background on the study: An earlier analysis found fewer than 120 million unique TCR beta sequences from approximately 200 million T cells.

The PCR made use of 60 Vbeta and 13 Jbeta primers. In the original workflow: As a later analysis found, there were tens of millions of unique TCR beta chains, of which some 10 million were shared. Method: immunoSEQ multiplex PCR; TCRdb's copy keeps in-frame clones and lacks some. V, J and clone size were drawn from that table, and D and trimming were deduced from the DNA. The profile covers around 200,000 clones, with roughly 80% appearing a single time and about 0.64% taken by the ten largest. Notes on the study in general: Highly shared variants forming one cluster were likely a sequencing artifact.

The CDR3 contains 17 residues. V dropped 0 bases and J dropped 0; count of bases not matched to a gene: 6. Per the germline V gene, CDR1 is SGHRS and CDR2 is YFSETQ. The sample comprised PBMCs. The receptor was isolated from a boy aged 10-17 years in good health and CMV-seronegative. The chain combines TRBV5-1 with TRBJ2-5; 9 nucleotides match TRBD2. CDR3 nucleotides: TGCGCCAGCAGCTTGGCCGATCGCGGGGGGGACCAAGAGACCCAGTACTTC. Its translation: CASSLADRGGDQETQYF.